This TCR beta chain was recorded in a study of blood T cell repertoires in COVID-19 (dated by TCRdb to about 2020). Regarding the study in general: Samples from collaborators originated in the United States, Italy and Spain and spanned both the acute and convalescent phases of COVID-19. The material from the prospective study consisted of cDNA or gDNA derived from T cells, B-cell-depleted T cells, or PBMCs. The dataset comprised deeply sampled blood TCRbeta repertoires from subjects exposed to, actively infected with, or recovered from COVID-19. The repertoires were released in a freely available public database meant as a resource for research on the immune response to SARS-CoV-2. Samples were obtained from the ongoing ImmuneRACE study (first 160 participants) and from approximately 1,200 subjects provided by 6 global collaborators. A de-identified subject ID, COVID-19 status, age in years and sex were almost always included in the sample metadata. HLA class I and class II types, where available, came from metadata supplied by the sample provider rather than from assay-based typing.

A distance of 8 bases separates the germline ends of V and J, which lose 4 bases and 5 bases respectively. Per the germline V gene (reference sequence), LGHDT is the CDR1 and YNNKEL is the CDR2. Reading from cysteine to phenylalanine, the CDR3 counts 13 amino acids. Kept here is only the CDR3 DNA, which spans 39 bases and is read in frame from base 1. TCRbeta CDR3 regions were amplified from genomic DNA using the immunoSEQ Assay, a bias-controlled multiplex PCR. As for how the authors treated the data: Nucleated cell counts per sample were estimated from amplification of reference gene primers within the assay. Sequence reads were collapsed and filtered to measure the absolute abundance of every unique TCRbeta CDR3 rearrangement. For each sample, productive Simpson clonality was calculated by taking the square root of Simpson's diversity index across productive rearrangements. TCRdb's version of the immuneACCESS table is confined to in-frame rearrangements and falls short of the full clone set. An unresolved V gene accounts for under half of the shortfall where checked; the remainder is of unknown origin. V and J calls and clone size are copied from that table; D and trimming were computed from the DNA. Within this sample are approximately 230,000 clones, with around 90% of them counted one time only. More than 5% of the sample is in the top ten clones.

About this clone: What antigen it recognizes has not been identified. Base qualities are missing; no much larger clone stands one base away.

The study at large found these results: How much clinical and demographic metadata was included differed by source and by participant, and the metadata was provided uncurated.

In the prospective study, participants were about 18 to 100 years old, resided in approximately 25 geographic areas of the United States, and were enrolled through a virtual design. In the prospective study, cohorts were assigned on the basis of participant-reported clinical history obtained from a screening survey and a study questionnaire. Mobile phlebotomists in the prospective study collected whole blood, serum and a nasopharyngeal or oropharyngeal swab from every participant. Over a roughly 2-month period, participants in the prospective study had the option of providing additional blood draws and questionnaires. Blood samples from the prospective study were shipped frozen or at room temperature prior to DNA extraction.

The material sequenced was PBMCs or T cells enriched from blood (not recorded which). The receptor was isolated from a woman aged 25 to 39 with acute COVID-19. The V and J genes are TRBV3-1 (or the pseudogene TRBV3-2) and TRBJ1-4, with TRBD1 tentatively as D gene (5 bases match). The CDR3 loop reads CASSPRQNEKLFF. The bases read TGTGCCAGCAGCCCGCGACAGAATGAAAAACTGTTTTTT.